These 27 T cell receptor beta chains came from one sample sequenced in a study of T-cell reconstitution after alpha-beta-depleted transplantation in children. During its preparation, the TCRbeta library received unique molecular identifiers. MiXCR, applied by TCRdb to the PCR reads, yields one record per CDR3 protein. The sample shows roughly 98,000 distinct CDR3 sequences, about 16% of them seen only once. The sample here was PBMCs, mostly from graft donor cells, taken 180 days after TCRalphabeta/CD19-depleted stem cell transplant. The receptors were gathered from a male patient aged 2-15 years who had a stem cell transplant for acute lymphoblastic leukemia, so the T cells may come from the graft donor.

V is TRBV6-5 and J is TRBJ2-7, with no clear D. This CDR3 has 14 residues. CDR1 is MNHEY and CDR2 is SVGAGI in the germline V gene. V was trimmed by 0 bases and J by 1 base, leaving 7 bases between them. The CDR3, as DNA: TGTGCCAGCAGTTACTCAGCCAGTTCCTACGAGCAGTACTTC. This sequence encodes CASSYSASSYEQYF.

The V gene is TRBV10-1, the J gene TRBJ1-1, with D possibly matching TRBD1 (6 bases). The V and J ends lost 0 bases and 4 bases respectively, with 9 bases between them. The CDR3 runs 14 residues. Germline CDR1 reads WNHNN; CDR2 reads SYGVQD (reference sequence). For the CDR3, the DNA is TGCGCCAGCAGTGAGTCGCGGGGGCTCACTGAAGCTTTCTTT. Its translation is CASSESRGLTEAFF.

This clonotype was counted many times. The V gene is TRBV29-1, the J gene TRBJ1-2, with a weak D call TRBD1 (6 bases). In germline, CDR1 is SQVTM, CDR2 ANQGSEA. The CDR3 is made up of 13 amino acids. The V and J ends lost 7 bases and 8 bases respectively, with 20 bases between them. The CDR3 loop is CSAPSGGRGGYTF. As DNA, the CDR3 is TGCAGCGCCCCATCGGGGGGCCGGGGAGGCTACACCTTC. Full variable domain (remainder filled in from reference TRBV29-1 and TRBJ1-2): SAVISQKPSRDICQRGTSLTIQCQVDSQVTMMFWYRQQPGQSLTLIATANQGSEATYESGFVIDKFPISRPNLTFSTLTVSNMSPEDSSIYLCSAPSGGRGGYTFGSGTRLTVV.

The V gene is TRBV5-5, the J gene TRBJ1-1; D gene uncertain. CDR3 length: 16 amino acids. CDR1 is SGHKS and CDR2 is YYEKEE in the germline V gene (reference sequence). Trimming removed 4 bases from V and 0 bases from J, with 16 bases in between. CDR3 sequence (DNA): TGTGCCAGCAGCGCGGACGGATTCAATATGAACACTGAAGCTTTCTTT. It codes for CASSADGFNMNTEAFF.

This clonotype was counted between two and nine times. The rearrangement links TRBV5-1 to TRBJ2-1; D not certain. Germline V gives CDR1 SGHRS, CDR2 YFSETQ. This CDR3 spans 14 amino acids. V was cut by 0 bases and J by 8 bases, with 12 bases left in between. CDR3 protein: CASSLDPPPHEQFF. CDR3 DNA sequence: TGCGCCAGCAGCTTGGACCCTCCCCCCCATGAGCAGTTCTTC.

This clonotype was picked up a small number of times. The chain couples TRBV9 to TRBJ2-1; 12 nucleotides align to TRBD1. Trimming removed 4 bases from V and 7 bases from J; junction bases left unmatched: 15. CDR1 is SGDLS and CDR2 is YYNGEE in the germline V gene. The CDR3 has 18 residues. CDR3 sequence: CASSPQPGTGGPTNEQFF. DNA of the CDR3: TGTGCCAGCAGCCCTCAGCCTGGGACAGGGGGCCCAACGAATGAGCAGTTCTTC.

The CDR3 DNA sequence: TGCGCCAGCAGCTCAGGAGGACAGGCAAATTCACCCCTCCACTTT. It translates to CASSSGGQANSPLHF. The chain employs TRBV5-1 and TRBJ1-6; 7 nucleotides match TRBD1. CDR1 is SGHRS, CDR2 YFSETQ, per germline. CDR3 length: 15 amino acids. The junction had 7 bases not matched to a gene; V was cut back by 3 bases and J by 7 bases.

The V and J genes are TRBV18 and TRBJ2-1; no clear D gene. The germline V gene has CDR1 KGHSH and CDR2 LQKENI. Trimming cost V 3 bases and J 8 bases, with 23 bases left between them. The CDR3 has 17 residues. CDR3 residues: CASSPNKPGRTDHEQFF. In DNA, the CDR3 is TGTGCCAGCTCACCTAACAAGCCCGGCAGGACCGACCATGAGCAGTTCTTC.

There are a few counts of this clonotype. The chain's CDR3 is CASSRTRQGAQGYGYTF. CDR3 DNA sequence: TGTGCCAGCAGCCGAACCAGACAGGGGGCACAGGGCTATGGCTACACCTTC. The chain joins TRBV7-2 to TRBJ1-2, with 10 bases matching TRBD1. The CDR3 covers 17 residues. The ends lost 5 bases at V and 4 bases at J; junction bases unmatched: 13. CDR1 is SGHTA and CDR2 is FQGNSA in the germline V gene.

This clonotype was seen at least ten times. The J gene is TRBJ2-5, the V gene TRBV5-1, with no clear D. From germline, CDR1 is SGHRS and CDR2 YFSETQ. Deletions cut 4 bases from V and 1 base from J, with 2 bases between. This CDR3 is built from 11 residues. The CDR3 DNA follows: TGCGCCAGCAGCATCCAAGAGACCCAGTACTTC. Translated, it gives CASSIQETQYF. The full variable domain, with the rest looked up from reference TRBV5-1 and TRBJ2-5, is KAGVTQTPRYLIKTRGQQVTLSCSPISGHRSVSWYQQTPGQGLQFLFEYFSETQRNKGNFPGRFSGRQFSNSRSEMNVSTLELGDSALYLCASSIQETQYFGPGTRLLVL.

In its sample, this clonotype was seen many times. The chain joins TRBV3-1 to TRBJ1-2; 7 nucleotides line up with TRBD1. V trimming: 1 base; J trimming: 4 bases; junction bases outside the gene matches: 9. Germline lookup yields CDR1 LGHDT and CDR2 YNNKEL (reference sequence). The CDR3 sequence is 16 residues long. The CDR3 protein is CASSQGPTGILYGYTF. The CDR3 DNA sequence: TGTGCCAGCAGCCAAGGGCCGACAGGGATCCTCTATGGCTACACCTTC.

This clonotype has at least ten counts. This chain connects TRBV6-1 to TRBJ1-1; unclear D gene. The CDR3 length is 12 residues. Germline values: CDR1 MNHNS, CDR2 SASEGT. Deletions cut 5 bases from V and 6 bases from J, with 10 bases between. The DNA of the CDR3 is TGTGCCAGCAGTAGGGCGCCGGCTGAAGCTTTCTTT. Its protein product is CASSRAPAEAFF.

This clonotype was observed at least ten times. The V call is TRBV24-1, the J call TRBJ1-1; D unresolved. The germline gives CDR1 KGHDR, CDR2 SFDVKD. CDR3 length equals 12 residues. V shed 9 bases and J shed 2 bases, with 9 bases lying between them. The CDR3 loop is CATASFNTEAFF. The DNA for the CDR3 is TGTGCCACCGCAAGCTTTAACACTGAAGCTTTCTTT.

CDR3 DNA sequence: TGTGCCAGCAGCGAAAACAGGGAGATGAACACTGAAGCTTTCTTT. This translates into CASSENREMNTEAFF. The chain has TRBV5-6 and TRBJ1-1; tentative D call: TRBD1 (6 bases). CDR3 length: 15 amino acids. The V gene lost 4 bases and the J gene lost 0 bases, with 13 bases spanning the gap. The germline V gene has CDR1 SGHDT and CDR2 YYEEEE.

This clonotype has just a few counts. The chain has TRBV6-5 and TRBJ2-2; D gene ambiguous. Deletions cut 2 bases from V and 5 bases from J, with 6 bases between. This CDR3 comprises 13 residues. The germline V gene encodes CDR1 MNHEY and CDR2 SVGAGI. This CDR3 reads CASSYRVTGELFF. In nucleotides, the CDR3 is TGTGCCAGCAGTTACAGGGTAACCGGGGAGCTGTTTTTT.

In this sample, this clonotype turned up a few times. DNA for the CDR3: TGTGCCAGCAGTTCCTGGGACCTCTCACGGGCCAAAAACATTCAGTACTTC. It encodes CASSSWDLSRAKNIQYF. This chain links TRBV6-5 with TRBJ2-4; the D gene could be TRBD1 or TRBD2 (5 bases each). The CDR3 loop spans 17 amino acids. CDR1 is MNHEY, CDR2 SVGAGI, per germline. V lost 4 bases and J lost 1, with 17 bases in between.

The rearrangement joins TRBV7-2 to TRBJ2-3, with D uncertain. V lost 5 bases, J lost 1 base, and 13 bases lay in between. This CDR3 has 15 residues. Germline values: CDR1 SGHTA, CDR2 FQGNSA. CDR3 amino acids: CASSRDSSGTDTQYF. The CDR3 nucleotides are TGTGCCAGCAGCAGAGACTCGTCGGGCACAGATACGCAGTATTTT.

In this sample, this clonotype turned up a few times. The chain joins TRBV6-2 or TRBV6-3 to TRBJ2-7; D is unclear. V was cut by 5 bases and J by 5 bases, with 7 bases left in between. The CDR3 runs to 11 residues. CDR1 and CDR2 from the germline V gene are MNHEY and SVGEGT. This chain's CDR3 is CASSLYHEQYF. Written as DNA, the CDR3 is TGTGCCAGCAGTCTCTACCACGAGCAGTACTTC.

This clonotype has a count of ten or more. V is TRBV4-1 and J is TRBJ2-5; 8 bases are shared with TRBD1. The CDR3 is made up of 15 amino acids. The V gene end was trimmed by 5 bases and the J gene end by 3 bases; junction bases not matched to a gene: 8. Germline V gives CDR1 MGHRA, CDR2 YSYEKL. The CDR3 here is CASSYDRGTEETQYF. DNA of the CDR3: TGCGCCAGCAGCTACGACAGGGGTACGGAAGAGACCCAGTACTTC.

At least ten counts were recorded for this clonotype. V gene TRBV7-2 combines with J gene TRBJ1-4, with 7 bases that match TRBD1. Germline V lookup: CDR1 SGHTA, CDR2 FQGNSA. The junction had 7 bases not matched to a gene; V was cut back by 4 bases and J by 5 bases. This CDR3 region has 15 residues. CDR3 sequence (DNA): TGTGCCAGCAGCTCGGCCGGGACAGTAAATGAAAAACTGTTTTTT. Protein: CASSSAGTVNEKLFF.

The table lists this clonotype with a few counts. This sequence joins TRBV5-1 and TRBJ1-5; a possible D gene is TRBD1 (6 bases). Trimming took 0 bases from V and 0 from J, leaving 7 bases between them. Germline CDR1 is SGHRS and CDR2 is YFSETQ. The CDR3 extends over 15 amino acids. This CDR3 reads CASSLEDSSNQPQHF. CDR3 coding DNA: TGCGCCAGCAGCTTGGAGGACAGTAGCAATCAGCCCCAGCATTTT.

This rearrangement joins TRBV20-1 to TRBJ1-5; the D is unclear. The CDR3 has 14 amino acids. V was pared by 7 bases and J by 2 bases, with 15 bases between. Germline V lookup: CDR1 DFQATT, CDR2 SNEGSKA (reference sequence). The CDR3 region is CSVKVGDGNQPQHF. CDR3 DNA sequence: TGCAGTGTTAAAGTTGGCGATGGCAATCAGCCCCAGCATTTT.

The rearrangement joins TRBV18 to TRBJ2-5; D is unclear. V lost 4 bases to trimming and J lost 5 bases, with 20 bases between them. This CDR3 is built from 16 residues. Germline lookup yields CDR1 KGHSH and CDR2 LQKENI. The DNA of the CDR3 is TGTGCCAGCTCACAACCGGCCCGCCCCTTTCAGGAGACCCAGTACTTC. Residues: CASSQPARPFQETQYF. Supplemented by reference TRBV18 and TRBJ2-5, the full variable domain reads NAGVMQNPRHLVRRRGQEARLRCSPMKGHSHVYWYRQLPEEGLKFMVYLQKENIIDESGMPKERFSAEFPKEGPSILRIQQVVRGDSAAYFCASSQPARPFQETQYFGPGTRLLVL.

The rearrangement uses TRBV12-3 or TRBV12-4 and TRBJ1-5; 8 bases are shared with TRBD1. This CDR3 spans 17 amino acids. V gave up 4 bases and J gave up 4 bases; unmatched junction bases: 12. The CDR3 loop reads CASSSLLSDRANQPQHF. In DNA form, the CDR3 reads TGTGCCAGCAGTTCCTTACTCTCGGACAGGGCGAATCAGCCCCAGCATTTT.

This sequence joins TRBV1 and TRBJ1-1; TRBD1 is taken as the D call from the table, unchecked against the DNA. TRBV1 is a listed pseudogene. The CDR3 length is 17 residues. The DNA of the CDR3 is TGCACCAGCAGCCGAAAATGGAGGACAGGCGTGAACACTGAAGCTTTCTTT. Protein sequence: CTSSRKWRTGVNTEAFF.

This clonotype has more than one count but fewer than ten. The chain combines TRBV7-2 with TRBJ2-1; TRBD2 matches at 10 bases. CDR1 is SGHTA, CDR2 FQGNSA, per germline. With V trimmed by 5 bases and J by 4 bases, 8 bases remained unmatched. This CDR3 has 16 residues. The CDR3 loop reads CASSLLSGGPYNEQFF. Written as DNA, the CDR3 is TGTGCCAGCAGCCTACTTAGCGGGGGGCCTTACAATGAGCAGTTCTTC.

The V gene is TRBV15, the J gene TRBJ2-5, with no clear D. Germline CDR1 reads LNHNV; CDR2 reads YYDKDF (reference sequence). Trimming took 5 bases from V and 5 from J, leaving 9 bases between them. This CDR3 has 12 amino acids. This chain's CDR3 is CATSLVRETQYF. The CDR3 bases are TGTGCCACCAGCCTGGTTAGGGAGACCCAGTACTTC.